Listed here are 20 T cell receptor beta chains from one sample, sequenced in a study of CD8+ T cells in alopecia areata. The sequencing template was cDNA reverse transcribed from extracted RNA. Here immunoSEQ multiplex PCR was the method, and the copy in TCRdb shows in-frame clones only, minus some. The repertoire holds over 95,000 clones, roughly three fifths seen once, with about 3.3% in the top ten. Regarding treatment: oral pan-JAK inhibitor, 5-10 mg twice daily. Sequences were derived from CD4+ T cells sorted from blood, sampled at week 24, from a patient treated with tofacitinib. The origin of the receptors is a human donor with alopecia areata.

The rearrangement uses TRBV2 and TRBJ2-1; D is unresolved. The V gene lost 6 bases and the J gene lost 6 bases, with 3 bases spanning the gap. CDR1 SNHLY and CDR2 FYNNEI come from the germline V gene. The CDR3 length is 10 residues. CDR3 protein: CASSGNEQFF. The CDR3 nucleotides are TGTGCCAGCAGCGGCAATGAGCAGTTCTTC.

The chain is built from TRBV7-2 and TRBJ2-5; 10 bases line up with TRBD2. The CDR3 consists of 17 residues. Looked up from germline, CDR1 is SGHTA and CDR2 is FQGNSA. V was clipped by 1 base and J by 2 bases; unmatched bases: 7. The CDR3 DNA reads as TGTGCCAGCAGCTTAGGTCCCCTGACTAGCGGGCAAGAGACCCAGTACTTC. Translating it yields CASSLGPLTSGQETQYF.

The chain combines TRBV10-3 with TRBJ1-1; the D gene is possibly TRBD1 (5 bases). The V and J ends lost 5 bases and 1 base respectively, with 8 bases between them. Germline V gene lookup returns CDR1 ENHRY and CDR2 SYGVKD. The CDR3 is made up of 13 amino acids. In DNA form, the CDR3 reads TGTGCCATCAGTCCCGGGGGGAACACTGAAGCTTTCTTT. It specifies CAISPGGNTEAFF.

This clone appeared once. The rearrangement uses TRBV5-6 and TRBJ1-1; D is ambiguous. Trimming cost V 4 bases and J 11 bases, with 18 bases left between them. Per the germline V gene, CDR1 is SGHDT and CDR2 is YYEEEE. This CDR3 is built from 13 residues. CDR3 nucleotides: TGTGCCAGCAGCCTTCCGGCCCGGGGTGTGGCTTTCTTT. Encoded protein: CASSLPARGVAFF.

Here the CDR3 DNA reads TGTGCCAGCAGCGTTGCCGGGACACTAGACTCCTACGAGCAGTACTTC. It encodes CASSVAGTLDSYEQYF. V gene TRBV9 combines with J gene TRBJ2-7, with a possible D match to TRBD1 (6 bases). Germline CDR1 is SGDLS and CDR2 is YYNGEE. V was trimmed by 2 bases and J by 0 bases, leaving 15 bases between them. This CDR3 region has 16 residues. The full variable domain, in which reference TRBV9 and TRBJ2-7 provide the parts outside the CDR3, is DSGVTQTPKHLITATGQRVTLRCSPRSGDLSVYWYQQSLDQGLQFLIQYYNGEERAKGNILERFSAQQFPDLHSELNLSSLELGDSALYFCASSVAGTLDSYEQYFGPGTRLTVT.

This clone was picked up a small number of times. This chain joins TRBV29-1 and TRBJ1-1; D not certain. The CDR3 consists of 14 residues. Germline CDR1 SQVTM, CDR2 ANQGSEA. V lost 4 bases to trimming and J lost 2 bases, with 14 bases between them. The CDR3 coding sequence is TGCAGCGTTGCGGGCCGGCAGGCAAACACTGAAGCTTTCTTT. This gives the protein CSVAGRQANTEAFF.

The J gene is TRBJ2-7, the V gene TRBV9; 7 bases match TRBD1. The ends lost 4 bases at V and 2 bases at J; junction bases unmatched: 3. The germline V gene encodes CDR1 SGDLS and CDR2 YYNGEE. The CDR3 runs 13 residues. CDR3 sequence: CASSRDSTYEQYF. The CDR3 nucleotides are TGTGCCAGCAGCCGGGACAGCACCTACGAGCAGTACTTC.

The sample holds a few counts of this clone. The chain has TRBV7-8 and TRBJ1-3; D unresolved. Trimming removed 5 bases from V and 3 bases from J, with 11 bases in between. The germline V gene encodes CDR1 SGHVS and CDR2 FQNEAQ. CDR3 length: 14 amino acids. The CDR3 protein is CASSPLLVGNTIYF. The CDR3 DNA follows: TGTGCCAGCAGCCCCCTTTTGGTTGGAAACACCATATATTTT.

For this clone: Germline is not matched at one junction end, which may reflect a read error. V usage is TRBV7-7 and J usage is TRBJ2-5, with D unclear. This CDR3 is built from 12 residues. Germline assignment: CDR1 SSHAT and CDR2 FNYEAQ (reference sequence). The CDR3 coding sequence is TGTGCTAGCAGCCGCGACGGAGAGACCCAGTACTTC. This codes for CASSRDGETQYF.

The genes are TRBV27 and TRBJ1-1; D remains unclear. This CDR3 is built from 14 residues. Germline lookup yields CDR1 MNHEY and CDR2 SMNVEV (reference sequence). V was shortened by 2 bases and J by 1 base, with 8 bases between the two germline ends. The CDR3 reads CASSLTRTNTEAFF. CDR3 DNA sequence: TGTGCCAGCAGTTTAACCCGTACGAACACTGAAGCTTTCTTT.

CDR3 nucleotides: TGTGCCAGCAGTTTAACAGGACAGGGAATCGATGGCTACACCTTC. Residues: CASSLTGQGIDGYTF. V and J are TRBV27 and TRBJ1-2; 8 nucleotides line up with TRBD1. Germline V gene lookup returns CDR1 MNHEY and CDR2 SMNVEV (reference sequence). V shed 2 bases and J 6 bases; nucleotides not matched to a gene: 8. The CDR3 extends over 15 amino acids.

The rearrangement joins TRBV2 to TRBJ2-7, with TRBD2 as a possible D gene (5 bases). The CDR3 totals 15 residues. CDR1 is SNHLY, CDR2 FYNNEI, per germline. Trimming shortened V by 7 bases and J by 2 bases, and 18 bases separated the two germline ends. In nucleotides, the CDR3 is TGTGCCAGCACCAAAGAGGGAGATCCCGCCTACGAGCAGTACTTC. Its protein product is CASTKEGDPAYEQYF. Filled out from reference TRBV2 and TRBJ2-7, the complete variable domain reads EPEVTQTPSHQVTQMGQEVILRCVPISNHLYFYWYRQILGQKVEFLVSFYNNEISEKSEIFDDQFSVERPDGSNFTLKIRSTKLEDSAMYFCASTKEGDPAYEQYFGPGTRLTVT.

J is TRBJ2-5 and V is TRBV27, with TRBD2 matching 9 bases. J was trimmed by 4 bases and V by 3 bases; bases with no gene match: 9. Germline V gene data show CDR1 as MNHEY and CDR2 as SMNVEV (reference sequence). CDR3 size: 16 residues. CDR3 residues: CASSFGGGALGETQYF. The DNA for the CDR3 is TGTGCCAGCAGTTTTGGCGGGGGGGCCTTGGGAGAGACCCAGTACTTC.

This chain connects TRBV9 to TRBJ1-6; tentatively, D is TRBD1 (5 bases). Trimming left V 3 bases short and J 7 bases short, with 11 bases between. The germline V gene encodes CDR1 SGDLS and CDR2 YYNGEE. The CDR3 runs 14 residues. CDR3 loop: CASSERGTNSPLHF. DNA of the CDR3: TGTGCCAGCAGCGAGCGGGGGACCAATTCACCCCTCCACTTT.

The genes are TRBV11-2 and TRBJ1-5, with D perhaps matching TRBD1 (5 bases). V shed 5 bases and J shed 11 bases, with 16 bases lying between them. The germline V gene encodes CDR1 SGHAT and CDR2 FQNNGV. There are 13 residues in the CDR3. The CDR3 loop is CASSLNEGAAQHF. The CDR3 DNA sequence: TGTGCCAGCAGCCTTAATGAAGGGGCGGCCCAGCATTTT. The full variable domain, rest sourced from reference TRBV11-2 and TRBJ1-5, is EAGVAQSPRYKIIEKRQSVAFWCNPISGHATLYWYQQILGQGPKLLIQFQNNGVVDDSQLPKDRFSAERLKGVDSTLKIQPAKLEDSAVYLCASSLNEGAAQHFGDGTRLSIL.

CDR3 in DNA: TGTGCCAGCAGCGTAAACCCTGCACAAGAGACCCAGTACTTC. This encodes CASSVNPAQETQYF. The V gene is TRBV9, the J gene TRBJ2-5; D gene ambiguous. CDR3 length: 14 amino acids. Germline V CDR1 and CDR2: SGDLS, YYNGEE. Trimming took off 1 base at V and 2 bases at J, with 9 bases between the two ends.

This chain links TRBV7-2 with TRBJ1-2, with no clear D. CDR1 and CDR2 from the germline V gene are SGHTA and FQGNSA. V lost 0 bases, J lost 1 base, and 9 bases lay in between. The CDR3 runs 15 residues. The CDR3 coding sequence is TGTGCCAGCAGCTTAGCGTTGGGCGTTAACTATGGCTACACCTTC. It codes for CASSLALGVNYGYTF.

This clone was observed a few times. The rearrangement joins TRBV5-1 to TRBJ2-6; 9 bases are a match to TRBD1. Germline V gene sequence: CDR1 SGHRS, CDR2 YFSETQ. The CDR3 spans 18 residues. The V gene end was trimmed by 2 bases and the J gene end by 1 base; junction bases not matched to a gene: 7. CDR3 sequence: CASSFGTGRRSGANVLTF. The CDR3 DNA follows: TGCGCCAGCAGCTTTGGGACAGGGAGAAGGTCTGGGGCCAACGTCCTGACTTTC.

This clone was detected only a few times. The J gene is TRBJ2-1, the V gene TRBV29-1; 11 nucleotides agree with TRBD2. The CDR3 spans 17 residues. V lost 5 bases and J lost 6; bases outside the gene matches: 15. The germline gives CDR1 SQVTM, CDR2 ANQGSEA. The CDR3 sequence: CSVPPVPSGGYRNEQFF. Here the CDR3 DNA reads TGCAGCGTTCCTCCCGTCCCTAGCGGGGGGTACCGCAATGAGCAGTTCTTC.

The J gene is TRBJ2-5, the V gene TRBV18; D gene uncertain. The ends were cut back, 0 bases at V and 5 bases at J, with 7 bases in the middle. The CDR3 has 13 residues. Germline V lookup: CDR1 KGHSH, CDR2 LQKENI. The CDR3 protein is CASSPPNGETQYF. In DNA, the CDR3 is TGTGCCAGCTCACCACCAAACGGGGAGACCCAGTACTTC.